The 21 T cell receptor beta chains listed next were all sequenced from one sample in a study of OX40 agonist ivuxolimab in advanced cancers. TCRdb keeps only in-frame clones here, not all; method: immunoSEQ multiplex PCR. The table shows about 76,000 clones, with over 75% occurring only once. The sample was CD4+ or CD8+ T cells sorted from blood, taken in a trial of the OX40 agonist ivuxolimab. The receptors derive from an adult with an advanced solid tumor such as melanoma, head and neck, liver or kidney cancer.

The rearrangement uses TRBV7-6 and TRBJ2-5; 14 nucleotides agree with TRBD2. The CDR3 extends over 15 amino acids. The V and J ends lost 5 bases and 5 bases, in that order; junction bases with no gene match: 4. Germline-derived CDR1 and CDR2 are SGHVS and FNYEAQ. The CDR3 loop reads CASSEGLAGVETQYF. CDR3 DNA sequence: TGTGCCAGCAGCGAGGGACTAGCGGGAGTTGAGACCCAGTACTTC. Full variable domain (missing parts from reference TRBV7-6 and TRBJ2-5): GAGVSQSPRYKVTKRGQDVALRCDPISGHVSLYWYRQALGQGPEFLTYFNYEAQQDKSGLPNDRFSAERPEGSISTLTIQRTEQRDSAMYRCASSEGLAGVETQYFGPGTRLLVL.

The chain uses TRBV6-1 and TRBJ2-3; D unresolved. The germline V and J ends were trimmed by 9 bases and 2 bases, with 12 bases remaining between them. This CDR3 region has 13 residues. Per germline, CDR1 MNHNS and CDR2 SASEGT. CDR3 amino acids: CASATSTTDTQYF. CDR3 coding DNA: TGTGCCAGTGCGACTTCGACCACAGATACGCAGTATTTT.

This chain uses TRBV27 with TRBJ2-1, with D perhaps TRBD2 (5 bases). With 4 bases removed from V and 1 base from J, the gap between germline ends came to 17 bases. CDR1 is MNHEY and CDR2 is SMNVEV in the germline V gene (reference sequence). The CDR3 is 17 residues long. CDR3 region: CASSSASFSGSYNEQFF. Here the CDR3 DNA reads TGTGCCAGCAGTTCGGCTAGTTTCTCGGGGTCCTACAATGAGCAGTTCTTC.

This clone was seen a few times. The chain employs TRBV6-5 and TRBJ1-5; D is unresolved. The CDR3 has 14 residues. V was clipped by 8 bases and J by 0 bases, with 11 bases between them. From germline, CDR1 is MNHEY and CDR2 SVGAGI. The CDR3 region is CASARQNSNQPQHF. CDR3 coding DNA: TGTGCCAGCGCGCGACAAAATAGCAATCAGCCCCAGCATTTT.

The genes are TRBV21-1 and TRBJ2-7; TRBD1, as called in the table, went unchecked against the DNA. TRBV21-1 is reported as a pseudogene. CDR3 length equals 19 residues. The CDR3 DNA reads TGTGCCAGCAGCAAAGACCGTGGATTTCGGACAGGGCAAACCTACGAGCAGTACTTC. This gives the protein CASSKDRGFRTGQTYEQYF.

This clone was found a few times. This chain joins TRBV19 and TRBJ2-7, with 12 nucleotides matching TRBD2. The CDR3 is made up of 15 amino acids. Per the germline V gene, CDR1 is LNHDA and CDR2 is SQIVND (reference sequence). With V trimmed by 9 bases and J by 3 bases, 9 bases remained unmatched. CDR3 protein: CASSPLAGGFYEQYF. Here the CDR3 DNA reads TGTGCCAGCAGCCCACTAGCGGGAGGTTTCTACGAGCAGTACTTC. Full variable domain (missing parts from reference TRBV19 and TRBJ2-7): DGGITQSPKYLFRKEGQNVTLSCEQNLNHDAMYWYRQDPGQGLRLIYYSQIVNDFQKGDIAEGYSVSREKKESFPLTVTSAQKNPTAFYLCASSPLAGGFYEQYFGPGTRLTVT.

The chain employs TRBV19 and TRBJ2-3; 10 bases fit TRBD2. V shed 5 bases and J 4 bases; nucleotides not matched to a gene: 6. This CDR3 is built from 15 residues. Germline loops: CDR1 LNHDA, CDR2 SQIVND (reference sequence). CDR3 DNA: TGTGCCAGTAGTGCTAGCGGGAGACATGCAGATACGCAGTATTTT. Translating gives CASSASGRHADTQYF.

The gene calls are TRBV19 and TRBJ2-2, with D possibly being TRBD2 (6 bases). V lost 7 bases, J lost 7 bases, and 16 bases lay in between. CDR3 length: 14 residues. Looked up from germline, CDR1 is LNHDA and CDR2 is SQIVND (reference sequence). CDR3 residues: CASTSGGYIGELFF. The CDR3 nucleotides are TGTGCCAGTACCTCTGGAGGGTATATCGGGGAGCTGTTTTTT.

The genes are TRBV5-6 and TRBJ1-2; maybe TRBD1 (5 bases). The CDR3 covers 15 residues. CDR1 and CDR2 (germline): SGHDT, YYEEEE. V shed 3 bases and J shed 4 bases, with 16 bases lying between them. The CDR3 sequence: CASSSGSGQFYGYTF. The DNA for the CDR3 is TGTGCCAGCAGCTCAGGGTCGGGTCAATTCTATGGCTACACCTTC.

The rearrangement uses TRBV27 and TRBJ2-7; no definite D call. Germline CDR1 MNHEY, CDR2 SMNVEV (reference sequence). V gave up 6 bases and J gave up 7 bases, with 16 bases separating them. The CDR3 is 13 residues long. The CDR3 is CASSPGPTWEQYF. For the CDR3, the DNA is TGTGCCAGCAGCCCCGGGCCGACTTGGGAGCAGTACTTC.

The chain joins TRBV7-8 to TRBJ2-7; D perhaps matches TRBD1 (5 bases). There are 17 residues in the CDR3. Between the trimmed V and J ends, which lost 5 bases and 0 bases, there was a span of 20 bases. Germline CDR1 is SGHVS and CDR2 is FQNEAQ. CDR3 amino acids: CASSATLPTESSYEQYF. The CDR3, as DNA: TGTGCCAGCAGCGCTACTCTCCCGACAGAGAGCTCCTACGAGCAGTACTTC.

The chain carries TRBV5-6 and TRBJ2-7, with unresolved D. This CDR3 region has 15 residues. Per the germline V gene, CDR1 is SGHDT and CDR2 is YYEEEE. V lost 1 base and J 0 bases, leaving 11 bases between the germline ends. The CDR3 nucleotides read TGTGCCAGCAGCTTGACTGGACCGAGCTCCTACGAGCAGTACTTC. Translated: CASSLTGPSSYEQYF.

The J gene is TRBJ2-1, the V gene TRBV5-1; D call uncertain. Germline CDR1 reads SGHRS; CDR2 reads YFSETQ. V was pared by 1 base and J by 5 bases, with 10 bases between. This CDR3 has 14 amino acids. This chain's CDR3 is CASSLLEGHNEQFF. CDR3 nucleotides: TGCGCCAGCAGCTTGTTGGAAGGGCACAATGAGCAGTTCTTC.

The rearrangement links TRBV6-1 to TRBJ1-2; a weak D match, TRBD1 (5 bases). CDR3 size: 15 residues. V lost 0 bases and J lost 7, with 15 bases in between. Germline CDR1 is MNHNS and CDR2 is SASEGT. The CDR3 reads CASSEAIQGRGGYTF. DNA for the CDR3: TGTGCCAGCAGTGAAGCGATCCAGGGACGGGGTGGCTACACCTTC.

This chain uses TRBV5-8 with TRBJ2-7; TRBD1 aligns across 11 bases. There are 15 residues in the CDR3. The V and J ends lost 2 bases and 6 bases, in that order; junction bases with no gene match: 7. Germline loops: CDR1 SGHTS, CDR2 YDEGEE. The CDR3 region is CASSFRDRGNAEQYF. CDR3 in DNA: TGTGCCAGCAGCTTCCGGGACAGGGGGAATGCCGAGCAGTACTTC.

This clone appeared a few times. J is TRBJ1-2 and V is TRBV9, with TRBD1 as a possible D gene (5 bases). The CDR3 runs to 15 residues. Trimming shortened V by 4 bases and J by 4 bases, and 17 bases separated the two germline ends. Germline CDR1 reads SGDLS; CDR2 reads YYNGEE. Here the CDR3 reads CASSPDPGRSYGYTF. The DNA of the CDR3 is TGTGCCAGCAGCCCGGACCCGGGGCGGAGCTATGGCTACACCTTC.

The chain recombines TRBV11-2 with TRBJ2-2; D is possibly TRBD2 (6 bases). The CDR3 has 14 amino acids. CDR1 and CDR2 (germline): SGHAT, FQNNGV. Trimming took off 5 bases at V and 3 bases at J, with 10 bases between the two ends. The CDR3 region has the DNA TGTGCCAGCAGCCCCGGGACTTACACCGGGGAGCTGTTTTTT. Translation gives CASSPGTYTGELFF.

This clone was counted a single time. V is TRBV6-5 and J is TRBJ1-5, with D possibly matching TRBD1 (5 bases). The CDR3 is 15 residues long. V gave up 0 bases and J gave up 6 bases, with 12 bases separating them. The V gene's germline CDR1 is MNHEY and CDR2 SVGAGI. This chain's CDR3 is CASSYSSQGGQPQHF. The CDR3 region has the DNA TGTGCCAGCAGTTACTCTTCGCAGGGCGGTCAGCCCCAGCATTTT.

This chain joins TRBV7-9 and TRBJ1-6; D call uncertain. The V end lost 2 bases, the J end lost 10 bases, and 9 bases lay between the germline ends. Germline-derived CDR1 and CDR2 are SEHNR and FQNEAQ (reference sequence). This CDR3 has 13 residues. CDR3: CASSLPYRSPLHF. The CDR3 DNA reads as TGTGCCAGCAGCTTACCCTATAGGTCACCCCTCCACTTT.

The sample holds one count of this clone. This sequence joins TRBV19 and TRBJ1-5; possible D gene TRBD1, 5 bases. Germline values: CDR1 LNHDA, CDR2 SQIVND (reference sequence). CDR3 size: 15 residues. V shed 6 bases and J shed 2 bases, with 14 bases lying between them. The CDR3 coding sequence is TGTGCCAGTAGGGCTCAGGGCGGCGGCAATCAGCCCCAGCATTTT. This translates into CASRAQGGGNQPQHF.

The chain combines TRBV6-1 with TRBJ1-4; unclear D gene. Germline V gene lookup returns CDR1 MNHNS and CDR2 SASEGT. The CDR3 runs to 12 residues. V was shortened by 8 bases and J by 7 bases, with 11 bases between the two germline ends. The chain's CDR3 is CASSWTFEKLFF. DNA of the CDR3: TGTGCCAGCTCTTGGACGTTTGAAAAACTGTTTTTT.